The clone carrying this TCR beta chain was recorded at least ten times. This sample was taken from a study of CD8 T cells in ankylosing spondylitis. This CDR3 is 16 amino acids long. Trimming cost V 1 base and J 4 bases, with 13 bases left between them. CDR1 and CDR2 from the germline V gene are LGHDT and YNNKEL (reference sequence). A single record per CDR3 protein comes from TCRdb applying MiXCR to the 5' RACE reads. The data contain some 130,000 distinct CDR3 sequences, 7% to 10% of them singletons. This clonotype was obtained from a male donor with ankylosing spondylitis or in good health (not recorded which). The rearrangement uses TRBV3-1 and TRBJ2-2; no firm D call. What was sequenced was blood, either unsorted or a sorted T cell fraction (not recorded which). The CDR3 reads CASSQAQVRLTGELFF. The CDR3 DNA reads TGTGCCAGCAGCCAAGCCCAGGTACGCCTCACCGGGGAGCTGTTTTTT.